These 20 T cell receptor beta chains were all obtained from the same sample, sequenced in a study of early T cells in non-severe SARS-CoV-2 infection. Each CDR3 protein is one row after TCRdb ran MiXCR on the 5' RACE reads. This table has roughly 40,000 distinct CDR3 sequences, approximately 6.2% appearing once. Here the sequenced sample was whole blood, taken at baseline. The source of these receptors is an adult who was a healthcare worker with PCR-confirmed SARS-CoV-2 infection or an uninfected control (not recorded which).

This clonotype was found many times. The V call is TRBV19, the J call TRBJ1-1, with D hard to call. Germline CDR1 LNHDA, CDR2 SQIVND (reference sequence). V gave up 5 bases and J gave up 4 bases, with 17 bases separating them. The CDR3 is 15 amino acids. The CDR3 DNA sequence: TGTGCCAGTAGTGAAGCGTGGGAAGGGAGCACTGAAGCTTTCTTT. Protein sequence: CASSEAWEGSTEAFF. Together with reference TRBV19 and TRBJ1-1, the CDR3 gives the full variable domain: DGGITQSPKYLFRKEGQNVTLSCEQNLNHDAMYWYRQDPGQGLRLIYYSQIVNDFQKGDIAEGYSVSREKKESFPLTVTSAQKNPTAFYLCASSEAWEGSTEAFFGQGTRLTVV.

This chain connects TRBV29-1 to TRBJ2-3; possibly TRBD1 or TRBD2 for D (6 bases each). The CDR3 is made up of 16 amino acids. CDR1 is SQVTM, CDR2 ANQGSEA, per germline. V lost 7 bases and J lost 1, with 21 bases in between. CDR3 residues: CSAPEGGPTRTDTQYF. The DNA of the CDR3 is TGCAGCGCTCCCGAGGGGGGACCCACACGCACAGATACGCAGTATTTT.

This clonotype was observed at least ten times. The chain joins TRBV28 to TRBJ1-5; no firm D call. CDR1 is MDHEN, CDR2 SYDVKM, per germline. Deletions cut 4 bases from V and 3 bases from J, with 7 bases between. This CDR3 contains 13 residues. DNA of the CDR3: TGTGCCAGCAGTTATAGCCCCAATCAGCCCCAGCATTTT. Its translation is CASSYSPNQPQHF.

This clonotype came up a few times. The gene calls are TRBV12-3 or TRBV12-4 and TRBJ1-2; 8 bases agree with TRBD1. V shed 5 bases and J 3 bases; nucleotides not matched to a gene: 8. The CDR3 covers 15 residues. The CDR3 sequence: CASSKAGQGYYGYTF. CDR3 bases: TGTGCCAGCAGTAAGGCCGGACAGGGTTACTATGGCTACACCTTC.

This clonotype was seen ten or more times. The V gene is TRBV19, the J gene TRBJ2-1; no firm D call. V lost 1 base to trimming and J lost 6 bases, with 13 bases between them. The CDR3 has 15 amino acids. Germline V lookup: CDR1 LNHDA, CDR2 SQIVND (reference sequence). CDR3 residues: CASSIVLGPGNEQFF. Here the CDR3 DNA reads TGTGCCAGTAGTATAGTCTTAGGCCCGGGCAATGAGCAGTTCTTC.

This clonotype was seen only a few times. The chain joins TRBV11-2 to TRBJ1-1; the match to TRBD1 covers 7 bases. Trimming at V came to 3 bases and at J to 4 bases, leaving 2 bases not matched to a gene. The CDR3 length is 13 residues. Germline-derived CDR1 and CDR2 are SGHAT and FQNNGV. The CDR3 region has the DNA TGTGCCAGCAGCTTTGGACAGGCCACTGAAGCTTTCTTT. Its translation: CASSFGQATEAFF.

This clonotype was found many times. The rearrangement links TRBV30 to TRBJ1-1; no clear D gene. The CDR3 loop spans 12 amino acids. V lost 4 bases to trimming and J lost 1 base, with 7 bases between them. Per germline, CDR1 GTSNPN and CDR2 SVGIG (reference sequence). The chain's CDR3 is CAWTEGNTEAFF. The CDR3 DNA reads TGTGCCTGGACGGAAGGGAACACTGAAGCTTTCTTT. Looking up the rest from reference TRBV30 and TRBJ1-1 gives the full variable domain: SQTIHQWPATLVQPVGSPLSLECTVEGTSNPNLYWYRQAAGRGLQLLFYSVGIGQISSEVPQNLSASRPQDRQFILSSKKLLLSDSGFYLCAWTEGNTEAFFGQGTRLTVV.

This clonotype was detected only a few times. V and J are TRBV7-9 and TRBJ1-2; TRBD1 agrees at 7 bases. J was trimmed by 4 bases and V by 4 bases; bases with no gene match: 3. The CDR3 totals 13 residues. The germline V gene encodes CDR1 SEHNR and CDR2 FQNEAQ (reference sequence). The CDR3: CASSSQGRYGYTF. The CDR3 region has the DNA TGTGCCAGCAGCTCACAGGGGCGCTATGGCTACACCTTC.

The table lists this clonotype with a few counts. The J gene is TRBJ1-5, the V gene TRBV30, with unresolved D. The CDR3 contains 14 residues. The germline V gene encodes CDR1 GTSNPN and CDR2 SVGIG (reference sequence). The V gene lost 0 bases and the J gene lost 2 bases, with 8 bases spanning the gap. The CDR3 is CAWSVGQGNQPQHF. The CDR3, as DNA: TGTGCCTGGAGTGTAGGCCAGGGCAATCAGCCCCAGCATTTT.

The chain combines TRBV7-6 with TRBJ2-3; 9 bases agree with TRBD1. V gave up 0 bases and J gave up 3 bases; unmatched junction bases: 1. The CDR3 is 15 residues long. Germline CDR1 reads SGHVS; CDR2 reads FNYEAQ. The chain's CDR3 is CASSLADRGTDTQYF. CDR3 coding DNA: TGTGCCAGCAGCTTAGCCGACAGGGGGACAGATACGCAGTATTTT.

The V and J genes are TRBV11-2 and TRBJ1-1, with D possibly being TRBD1 (5 bases). Germline V gene sequence: CDR1 SGHAT, CDR2 FQNNGV. This CDR3 is 14 amino acids long. Trimming shortened V by 1 base and J by 7 bases, and 13 bases separated the two germline ends. CDR3 DNA: TGTGCCAGCAGCTTAGGTACAGGATCAGATGAAGCTTTCTTT. Residues: CASSLGTGSDEAFF.

This clonotype was picked up a small number of times. The J gene is TRBJ1-1, the V gene TRBV6-5; the D is unclear. The V gene's germline CDR1 is MNHEY and CDR2 SVGAGI. The CDR3 covers 13 residues. V was cut by 2 bases and J by 3 bases, with 7 bases left in between. CDR3 DNA sequence: TGTGCCAGCAGTTACAAGCGGGACACTGAAGCTTTCTTT. Protein sequence: CASSYKRDTEAFF.

Ten or more counts support this clonotype. The V call is TRBV28, the J call TRBJ2-7; no reliable D call. This CDR3 spans 15 amino acids. Germline-derived CDR1 and CDR2 are MDHEN and SYDVKM. With 4 bases removed from V and 5 bases from J, the gap between germline ends came to 18 bases. CDR3 bases: TGTGCCAGCAGTTCCCGGGCCGCAAAAAAAAACGAGCAGTACTTC. This sequence encodes CASSSRAAKKNEQYF. The complete variable domain, with remaining parts taken from reference TRBV28 and TRBJ2-7, reads DVKVTQSSRYLVKRTGEKVFLECVQDMDHENMFWYRQDPGLGLRLIYFSYDVKMKEKGDIPEGYSVSREKKERFSLILESASTNQTSMYLCASSSRAAKKNEQYFGPGTRLTVT.

The genes are TRBV7-9 and TRBJ2-3, with D possibly matching TRBD1 (6 bases). The CDR3 is made up of 14 amino acids. Trimming left V 4 bases short and J 4 bases short, with 12 bases between. Germline loops: CDR1 SEHNR, CDR2 FQNEAQ (reference sequence). CDR3 in amino acids: CASSYDRTADTQYF. DNA of the CDR3: TGTGCCAGCAGCTACGACAGGACCGCAGATACGCAGTATTTT.

This clonotype appeared many times. At one end, the junction sequence differs from germline, possibly due to a read error. The gene calls are TRBV7-6 and TRBJ1-3, with 9 nucleotides matching TRBD1. The CDR3 is 15 amino acids. Germline CDR1 is SGHVS and CDR2 is FNYEAQ. The CDR3 DNA reads TGTGCCAGCAGTTTAGGACAGGGGCGAGGAAACACCATATATTTT. Residues: CASSLGQGRGNTIYF.

There are many counts of this clonotype. The chain has TRBV6-2 or TRBV6-3 and TRBJ2-1; D uncertain. This CDR3 has 14 amino acids. Trimming removed 6 bases from V and 10 bases from J, with 19 bases in between. CDR1 is MNHEY, CDR2 SVGEGT, per germline. The CDR3 nucleotides read TGTGCCAGCAGCCAAAGCCGGGTCTCTGGAGAGCAGTTCTTC. It codes for CASSQSRVSGEQFF.

This clonotype was seen ten or more times. The chain couples TRBV9 to TRBJ1-3; D unresolved. V lost 0 bases and J lost 0, with 7 bases in between. Germline lookup yields CDR1 SGDLS and CDR2 YYNGEE. The CDR3 sequence is 15 residues long. CDR3 coding DNA: TGTGCCAGCAGCGTAGAAGGTTACTCTGGAAACACCATATATTTT. The encoded protein is CASSVEGYSGNTIYF.

This clonotype was seen only a few times. This rearrangement joins TRBV7-2 to TRBJ2-1, with D uncertain. V shed 0 bases and J shed 4 bases, with 4 bases lying between them. The CDR3 is 13 residues long. The germline V gene has CDR1 SGHTA and CDR2 FQGNSA. CDR3 sequence reads: CASSLAVYNEQFF. CDR3 bases: TGTGCCAGCAGCTTAGCCGTGTACAATGAGCAGTTCTTC.

This clonotype has at least ten counts. The final CDR3 position lacks the conserved phenylalanine or tryptophan, pointing to a likely read error. The rearrangement links TRBV4-1 to TRBJ2-1; 9 bases align to TRBD1. The germline V gene has CDR1 MGHRA and CDR2 YSYEKL. Trimming removed 0 bases from V and 4 bases from J; junction bases left unmatched: 4. The CDR3 consists of 16 residues. The CDR3 coding sequence is TGCGCCAGCAGCCAAGATTGGGACAGGGAATACAATGAGCAGTTCTCC. Its translation is CASSQDWDREYNEQFS.

This clonotype was seen repeatedly, ten times or more. V gene TRBV5-5 combines with J gene TRBJ1-5; possible D gene TRBD1, 6 bases. CDR3 size: 14 residues. Germline values: CDR1 SGHKS, CDR2 YYEKEE (reference sequence). V dropped 4 bases and J dropped 0 bases, with 8 bases sitting between them. The CDR3 DNA is TGTGCCAGCAGCAGGACAGATAGCAATCAGCCCCAGCATTTT. It codes for CASSRTDSNQPQHF.